This T cell receptor (beta chain) was recovered during a study of beta chain features in type 1 diabetes. Findings and caveats of the study: The study found fewer insertions and more deletions at VDJ junctions in type 1 diabetes patients. Moderate yet significant TCRB CDR3 shortening was seen in Type 1 diabetes patients in all four CD4+ subsets.

The authors reverse transcribed all of the isolated RNA, so sequencing captured expressed TCRB transcripts. Reads from naive, central memory and regulatory T cell samples averaged roughly 3.3 million. Profiling relied on immunoSEQ multiplex PCR, and the TCRdb table lists in-frame clones only, not all of them. Here the sample spans around 200,000 clones, more than 10% being singletons. Points on this clone: Its antigen is undetermined.

V gave up 1 base and J gave up 1 base, with 10 bases separating them. CDR3 length: 15 amino acids. Per the germline V gene, CDR1 is SGHVS and CDR2 is FQNEAQ. This receptor was taken from a woman younger than 35 in good health. Sample: central memory CD4+ T cells from blood. The chain joins TRBV7-8 to TRBJ1-1; D is perhaps TRBD1 (5 bases). In nucleotides, the CDR3 is TGTGCCAGCAGCTTAGAGGGGAGGGGGAACACTGAAGCTTTCTTT. This translates into CASSLEGRGNTEAFF.